This T cell receptor (beta chain) was obtained from a study of cytomegalovirus exposure and HLA in healthy donors. For the study at large: The Caucasian-associated ancestry cluster held over 80% of 300 to 500 genotyped donors.

There are 15 residues in the CDR3. Germline V lookup: CDR1 MNHNS, CDR2 SASEGT. With 2 bases removed from V and 6 bases from J, the gap between germline ends came to 16 bases. Vbeta (60) and Jbeta (13) primers were used in the PCR. Repertoires were generated with immunoSEQ multiplex PCR, while TCRdb's copy carries only in-frame clones and drops some. Found here are around 200,000 clones, 82% of them singletons; the top ten hold 0.7% to 0.95%. Sequenced: PBMCs. The clonotype comes from a woman between 18 and 29 years old in good health and CMV-seronegative. This chain links TRBV6-1 with TRBJ1-2; TRBD1 is a possible D gene (5 bases). CDR3 nucleotides: TGTGCCAGCAGTGAACCATGGGAGGGGAGGAATGGCTACACCTTC. It yields the protein CASSEPWEGRNGYTF.